Listed below are T cell receptor beta chains from one sample, sequenced in a study of T-cell memory formation after mild COVID-19. TCRdb fed the 5' RACE reads into MiXCR, producing one record per CDR3 protein. Here the sample spans hundreds of thousands of distinct CDR3 sequences, 20% being singletons. The sequencing input was PBMCs or a T cell subset sorted from them (not recorded which). These receptor sequences come from an adult woman who had mild COVID-19 (a few samples of this study predate the infection). Cell type and time point are not known. CDR3s include the opening cysteine and the closing phenylalanine or tryptophan. A D gene is named only where the DNA matches it firmly. Rows give clone size only sometimes, using once, few, many, or a class for an expanded clone.

v_call	j_call	d_call	clone_size	cdr3_nt	cdr3_aa
TRBV11-2	TRBJ2-7	TRBD2	NA	TGTGCCAGCAGCTTAGTGCTAGCGGGAGAAGTTTACGAGCAGTACTTC	CASSLVLAGEVYEQYF
TRBV9	TRBJ2-3	NA	NA	TGTGCCAGCAGCGTAGATGACAGGCCAGATACGCAGTATTTT	CASSVDDRPDTQYF
TRBV27	TRBJ1-1	TRBD1	NA	TGTGCCAGCAGTTTTGGGACAGGGCCTACTGAAGCTTTCTTT	CASSFGTGPTEAFF
TRBV14	TRBJ2-5	NA	few	TGTGCCAGCAGCCAATGGAAGACCCAGTACTTC	CASSQWKTQYF
TRBV19	TRBJ1-5	NA	NA	TGTGCCAGTAGTGCGACCTTGAGCGGTCAGCCCCAGCATTTT	CASSATLSGQPQHF
TRBV9	TRBJ1-5	NA	many	TGTGCCAGCAGCGTAGACGGGGCCAATCAGCCCCAGCATTTT	CASSVDGANQPQHF
TRBV7-2	TRBJ2-1	NA	NA	TGTGCCAGCAGCCGCACCAGGGACTCCCGGGGATGGTTCTTC	CASSRTRDSRGWFF
TRBV20-1	TRBJ1-6	NA	few	TGCAGTGCTACCCTGGGCGGGACCCTCCACTTT	CSATLGGTLHF
TRBV29-1	TRBJ1-1	NA	few	TGCAGCGTATCCCTACAGGGTGGCGCTGAAGCTTTCTTT	CSVSLQGGAEAFF
TRBV6-5	TRBJ1-1	NA	NA	TGTGCCAGCTCGGACAGTCCGAACACTGAAGCTTTCTTT	CASSDSPNTEAFF
TRBV4-3	TRBJ1-1	NA	NA	TGCGCCAGCAGCCTCGTATTGGGGTTGGGACGGAGGAACACTGAAGCTTTCTTT	CASSLVLGLGRRNTEAFF
TRBV6-4	TRBJ2-1	NA	NA	TGTGCCAGCAGTGACTGGGGCAGGAACGGCGTCAATGAGCAGTTCTTC	CASSDWGRNGVNEQFF
TRBV6-5	TRBJ1-6	NA	few	TGTGCCAGCAGTTACTCAGGCTCCTCTTCACCCCTCCACTTT	CASSYSGSSSPLHF
TRBV4-1	TRBJ2-2	NA	many	TGCGCCAGCAGCCCACACCGGTTGGGGGCGGGGTTGGGCACCGGGGAGCTGTTTTTT	CASSPHRLGAGLGTGELFF
TRBV20-1	TRBJ1-2	NA	few	TGCAGTGCCGCGTACCCACAGGGTTATGGCTACACCTTC	CSAAYPQGYGYTF
TRBV3-1	TRBJ2-7	TRBD1	NA	TGTGCCAGCACGGGACAGGGCTTCGAGCAGTACTTC	CASTGQGFEQYF